What follows is one TCR beta chain and its context. The sample is drawn from a study of control samples from healthy donors and cancer patients. Trimming took 6 bases from V and 4 from J; bases not matched to a gene: 9. The CDR3 has 15 amino acids. Per germline, CDR1 LNHDA and CDR2 SQIVND (reference sequence). Generated by immunoSEQ multiplex PCR, the TCRdb table keeps only in-frame clones and is missing some. The table shows some 80,000 clones, with around 92% occurring only once. The V and J genes are TRBV19 and TRBJ2-5; TRBD2 agrees at 9 bases. The receptor was derived from an older woman in good health. Sequencing was performed on blood. Written as DNA, the CDR3 is TGTGCCAGTAGATCCCGGGCGGGGGGGTCAGAGACCCAGTACTTC. Encoded protein: CASRSRAGGSETQYF.